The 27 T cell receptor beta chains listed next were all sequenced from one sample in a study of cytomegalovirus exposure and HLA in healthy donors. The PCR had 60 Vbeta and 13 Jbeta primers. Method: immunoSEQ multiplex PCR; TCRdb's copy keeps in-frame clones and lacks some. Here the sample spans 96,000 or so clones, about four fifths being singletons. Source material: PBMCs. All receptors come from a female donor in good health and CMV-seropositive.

In DNA form, the CDR3 reads TGTGCCAGCAGCTTAGCGCTAGGGGGACAGCCCCAGCATTTT. This gives the protein CASSLALGGQPQHF. The chain combines TRBV7-2 with TRBJ1-5, with a weak D call TRBD1 (6 bases). The germline V gene has CDR1 SGHTA and CDR2 FQGNSA. This CDR3 spans 14 amino acids. Trimming removed 0 bases from V and 7 bases from J, with 10 bases in between.

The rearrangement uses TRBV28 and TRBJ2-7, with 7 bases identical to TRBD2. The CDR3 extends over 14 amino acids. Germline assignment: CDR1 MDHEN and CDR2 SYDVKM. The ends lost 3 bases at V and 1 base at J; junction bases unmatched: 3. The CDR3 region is CASSFASGSYEQYF. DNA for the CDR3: TGTGCCAGCAGTTTTGCTAGCGGTTCCTACGAGCAGTACTTC.

CDR3 nucleotide sequence: TGTGCCTGGAGTGTACCAATGCGAGGGATTCAGCCCCAGCATTTT. Residues: CAWSVPMRGIQPQHF. The J gene is TRBJ1-5, the V gene TRBV30, with D hard to call. The germline CDR1 and CDR2 sequences are GTSNPN and SVGIG (reference sequence). V lost 0 bases and J lost 6, with 15 bases in between. The CDR3 totals 15 residues.

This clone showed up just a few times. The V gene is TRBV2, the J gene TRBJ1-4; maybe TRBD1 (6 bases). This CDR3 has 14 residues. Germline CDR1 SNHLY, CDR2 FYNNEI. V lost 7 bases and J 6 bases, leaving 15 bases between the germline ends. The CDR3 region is CASTEQGGDEKLFF. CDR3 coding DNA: TGTGCCAGCACCGAACAGGGTGGGGATGAAAAACTGTTTTTT.

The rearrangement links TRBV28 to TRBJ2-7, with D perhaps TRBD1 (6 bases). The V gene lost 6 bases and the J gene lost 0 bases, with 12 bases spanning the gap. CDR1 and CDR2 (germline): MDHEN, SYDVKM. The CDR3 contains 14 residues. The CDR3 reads CASRNDRSSYEQYF. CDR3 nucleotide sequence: TGTGCCAGCAGGAACGACAGGAGCTCCTACGAGCAGTACTTC.

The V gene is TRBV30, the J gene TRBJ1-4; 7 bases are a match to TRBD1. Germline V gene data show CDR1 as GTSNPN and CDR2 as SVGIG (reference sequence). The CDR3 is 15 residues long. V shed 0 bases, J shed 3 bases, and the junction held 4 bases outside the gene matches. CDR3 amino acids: CAWSVRGGPNEKLFF. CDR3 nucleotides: TGTGCCTGGAGTGTAAGAGGGGGCCCTAATGAAAAACTGTTTTTT.

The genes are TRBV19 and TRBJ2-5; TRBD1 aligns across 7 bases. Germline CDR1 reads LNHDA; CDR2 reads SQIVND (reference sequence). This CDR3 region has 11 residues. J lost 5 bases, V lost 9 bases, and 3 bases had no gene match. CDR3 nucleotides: TGTGCCAGCAGACAGGGCGAGACCCAGTACTTC. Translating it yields CASRQGETQYF.

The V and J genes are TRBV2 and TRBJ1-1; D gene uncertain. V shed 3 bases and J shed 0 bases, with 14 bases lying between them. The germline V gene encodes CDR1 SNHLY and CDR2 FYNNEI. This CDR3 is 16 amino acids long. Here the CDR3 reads CASSEGSLGVNTEAFF. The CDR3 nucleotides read TGTGCCAGCAGTGAGGGTAGCCTAGGAGTGAACACTGAAGCTTTCTTT.

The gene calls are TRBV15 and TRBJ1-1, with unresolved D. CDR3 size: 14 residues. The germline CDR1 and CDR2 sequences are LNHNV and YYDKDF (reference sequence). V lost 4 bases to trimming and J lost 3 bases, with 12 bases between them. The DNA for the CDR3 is TGTGCCACCAGCATTCTGGGGAGGGACACTGAAGCTTTCTTT. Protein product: CATSILGRDTEAFF.

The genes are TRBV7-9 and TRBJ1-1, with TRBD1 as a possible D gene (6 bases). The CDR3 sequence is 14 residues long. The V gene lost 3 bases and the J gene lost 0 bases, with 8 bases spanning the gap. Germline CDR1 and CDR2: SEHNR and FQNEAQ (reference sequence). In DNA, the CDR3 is TGTGCCAGCAGCTTCAGGGGAATGAACACTGAAGCTTTCTTT. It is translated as CASSFRGMNTEAFF.

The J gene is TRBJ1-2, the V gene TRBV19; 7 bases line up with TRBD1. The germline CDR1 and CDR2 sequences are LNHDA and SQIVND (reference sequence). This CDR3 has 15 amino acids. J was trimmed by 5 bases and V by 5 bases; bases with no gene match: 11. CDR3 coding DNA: TGTGCCAGTAGTGAAACCATCGGGACAGATTATGGCTACACCTTC. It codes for CASSETIGTDYGYTF.

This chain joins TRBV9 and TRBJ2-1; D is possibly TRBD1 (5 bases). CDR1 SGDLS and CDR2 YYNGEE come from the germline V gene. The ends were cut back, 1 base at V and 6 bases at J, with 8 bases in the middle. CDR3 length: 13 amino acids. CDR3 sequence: CASSVSRANEQFF. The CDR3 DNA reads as TGTGCCAGCAGCGTATCCAGGGCCAATGAGCAGTTCTTC. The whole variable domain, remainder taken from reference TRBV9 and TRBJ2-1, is DSGVTQTPKHLITATGQRVTLRCSPRSGDLSVYWYQQSLDQGLQFLIQYYNGEERAKGNILERFSAQQFPDLHSELNLSSLELGDSALYFCASSVSRANEQFFGPGTRLTVL.

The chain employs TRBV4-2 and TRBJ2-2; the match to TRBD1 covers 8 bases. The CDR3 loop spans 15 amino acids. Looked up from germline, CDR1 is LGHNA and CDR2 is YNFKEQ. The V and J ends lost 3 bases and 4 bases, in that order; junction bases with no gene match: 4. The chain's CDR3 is CASSHRGRVTGELFF. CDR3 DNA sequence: TGTGCCAGCAGCCACAGGGGGCGAGTCACCGGGGAGCTGTTTTTT.

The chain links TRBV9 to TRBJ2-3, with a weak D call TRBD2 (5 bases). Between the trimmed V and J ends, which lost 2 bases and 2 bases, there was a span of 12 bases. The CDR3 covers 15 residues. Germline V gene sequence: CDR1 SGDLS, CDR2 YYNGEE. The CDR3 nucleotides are TGTGCCAGCAGCGTTTCAGCGGCCTCCACAGATACGCAGTATTTT. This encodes CASSVSAASTDTQYF.

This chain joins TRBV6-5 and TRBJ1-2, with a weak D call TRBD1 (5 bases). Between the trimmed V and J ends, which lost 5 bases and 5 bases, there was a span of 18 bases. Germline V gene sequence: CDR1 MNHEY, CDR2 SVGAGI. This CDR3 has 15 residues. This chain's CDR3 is CASSQGRRGLYGYTF. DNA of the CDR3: TGTGCCAGCAGTCAAGGAAGGCGGGGGTTGTATGGCTACACCTTC.

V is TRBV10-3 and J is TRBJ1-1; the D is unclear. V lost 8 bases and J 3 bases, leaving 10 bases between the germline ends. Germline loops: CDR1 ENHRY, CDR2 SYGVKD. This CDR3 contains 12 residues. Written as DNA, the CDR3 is TGTGCCATCGGTGCCGGGGACACTGAAGCTTTCTTT. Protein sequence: CAIGAGDTEAFF.

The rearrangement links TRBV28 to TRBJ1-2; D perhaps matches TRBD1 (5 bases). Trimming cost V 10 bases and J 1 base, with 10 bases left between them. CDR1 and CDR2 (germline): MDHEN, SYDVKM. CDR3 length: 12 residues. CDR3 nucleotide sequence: TGTGCCATATACAGGCTTAACTATGGCTACACCTTC. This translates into CAIYRLNYGYTF.

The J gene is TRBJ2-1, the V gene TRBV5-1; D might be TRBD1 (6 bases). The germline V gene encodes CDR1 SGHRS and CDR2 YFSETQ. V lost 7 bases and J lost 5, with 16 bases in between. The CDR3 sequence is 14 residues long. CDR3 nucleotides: TGCGCCAGCGGACTCGGGACAAGGGACAATGAGCAGTTCTTC. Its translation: CASGLGTRDNEQFF.

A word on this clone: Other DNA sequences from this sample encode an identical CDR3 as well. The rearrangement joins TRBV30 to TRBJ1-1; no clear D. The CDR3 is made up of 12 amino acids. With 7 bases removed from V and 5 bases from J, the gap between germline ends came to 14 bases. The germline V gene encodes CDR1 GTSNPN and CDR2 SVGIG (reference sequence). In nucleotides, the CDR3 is TGTGCCTCCTTATCTGGAGGGACTGAAGCTTTCTTT. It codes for CASLSGGTEAFF. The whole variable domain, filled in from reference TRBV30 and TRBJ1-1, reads SQTIHQWPATLVQPVGSPLSLECTVEGTSNPNLYWYRQAAGRGLQLLFYSVGIGQISSEVPQNLSASRPQDRQFILSSKKLLLSDSGFYLCASLSGGTEAFFGQGTRLTVV.

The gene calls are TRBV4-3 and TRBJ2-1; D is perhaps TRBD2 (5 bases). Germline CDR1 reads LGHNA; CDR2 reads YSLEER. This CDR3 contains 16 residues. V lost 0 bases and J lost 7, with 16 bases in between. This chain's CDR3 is CASSQDRGSDMNEQFF. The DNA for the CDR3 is TGCGCCAGCAGCCAAGATCGGGGAAGCGATATGAATGAGCAGTTCTTC.

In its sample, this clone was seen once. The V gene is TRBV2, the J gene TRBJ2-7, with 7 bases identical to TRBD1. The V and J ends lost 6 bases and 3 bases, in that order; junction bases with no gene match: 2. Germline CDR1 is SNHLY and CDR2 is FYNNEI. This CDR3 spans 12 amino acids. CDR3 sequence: CASRDRHYEQYF. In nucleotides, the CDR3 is TGTGCCAGCAGGGACAGGCACTACGAGCAGTACTTC.

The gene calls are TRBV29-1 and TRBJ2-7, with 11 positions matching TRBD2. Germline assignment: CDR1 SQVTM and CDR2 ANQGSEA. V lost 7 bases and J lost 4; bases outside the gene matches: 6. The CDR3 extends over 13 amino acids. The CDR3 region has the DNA TGCAGCGCCTCGACTAGCGGGACATACGAGCAGTACTTC. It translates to CSASTSGTYEQYF.

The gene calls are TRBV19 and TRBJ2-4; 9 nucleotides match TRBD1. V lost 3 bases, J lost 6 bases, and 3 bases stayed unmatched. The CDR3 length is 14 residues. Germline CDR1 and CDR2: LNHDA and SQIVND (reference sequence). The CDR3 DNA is TGTGCCAGTAGTATGAGGGACAGGGTAAACATTCAGTACTTC. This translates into CASSMRDRVNIQYF.

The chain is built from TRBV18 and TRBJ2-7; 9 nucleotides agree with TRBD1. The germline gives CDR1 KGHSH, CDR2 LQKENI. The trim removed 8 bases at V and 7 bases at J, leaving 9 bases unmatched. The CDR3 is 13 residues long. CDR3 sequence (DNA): TGTGCCAGCGCGGGACAGGGTACCGGGGAGCAGTACTTC. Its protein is CASAGQGTGEQYF.

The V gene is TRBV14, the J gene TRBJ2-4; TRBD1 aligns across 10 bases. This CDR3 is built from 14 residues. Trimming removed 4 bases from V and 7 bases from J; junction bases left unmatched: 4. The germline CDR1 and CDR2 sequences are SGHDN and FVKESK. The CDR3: CASSRDRGRNIQYF. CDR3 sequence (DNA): TGTGCCAGCAGCCGGGACAGGGGACGGAACATTCAGTACTTC. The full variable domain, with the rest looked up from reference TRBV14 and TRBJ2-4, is EAGVTQFPSHSVIEKGQTVTLRCDPISGHDNLYWYRRVMGKEIKFLLHFVKESKQDESGMPNNRFLAERTGGTYSTLKVQPAELEDSGVYFCASSRDRGRNIQYFGAGTRLSVL.

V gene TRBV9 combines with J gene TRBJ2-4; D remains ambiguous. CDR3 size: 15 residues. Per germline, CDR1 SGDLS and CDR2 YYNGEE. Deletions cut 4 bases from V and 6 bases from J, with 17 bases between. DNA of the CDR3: TGTGCCAGCAGCCCCCCCTTGGCTGGCGGAAACATTCAGTACTTC. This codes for CASSPPLAGGNIQYF. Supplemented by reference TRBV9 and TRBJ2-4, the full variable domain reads DSGVTQTPKHLITATGQRVTLRCSPRSGDLSVYWYQQSLDQGLQFLIQYYNGEERAKGNILERFSAQQFPDLHSELNLSSLELGDSALYFCASSPPLAGGNIQYFGAGTRLSVL.

The CDR3 reads CASSPETENYGYTF. The CDR3 DNA reads as TGTGCCAGCTCACCGGAGACAGAAAACTATGGCTACACCTTC. V and J are TRBV18 and TRBJ1-2, with D perhaps TRBD1 (5 bases). V gave up 3 bases and J gave up 2 bases, with 10 bases separating them. Germline V gene lookup returns CDR1 KGHSH and CDR2 LQKENI. CDR3 size: 14 residues.